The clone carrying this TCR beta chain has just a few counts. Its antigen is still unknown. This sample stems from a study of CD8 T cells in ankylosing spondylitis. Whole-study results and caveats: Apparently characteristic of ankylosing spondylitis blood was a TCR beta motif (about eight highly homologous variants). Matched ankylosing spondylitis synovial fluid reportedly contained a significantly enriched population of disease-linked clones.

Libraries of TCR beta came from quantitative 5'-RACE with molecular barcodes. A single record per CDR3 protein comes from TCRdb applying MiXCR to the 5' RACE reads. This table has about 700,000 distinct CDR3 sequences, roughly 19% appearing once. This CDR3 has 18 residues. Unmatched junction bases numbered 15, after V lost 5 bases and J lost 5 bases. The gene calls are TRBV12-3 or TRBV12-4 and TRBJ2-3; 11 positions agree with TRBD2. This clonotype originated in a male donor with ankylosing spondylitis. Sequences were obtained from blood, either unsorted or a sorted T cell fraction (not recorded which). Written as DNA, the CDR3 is TGTGCCAGCAGTCAACTAGCGGGAGAGGGGAGAGGTGGAGATACGCAGTATTTT. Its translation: CASSQLAGEGRGGDTQYF.